The rows below give T cell receptor beta chains drawn from one sample of a study of T-cell memory formation after mild COVID-19. Each CDR3 protein is one row after TCRdb ran MiXCR on the 5' RACE reads. The table records roughly 550,000 distinct CDR3 sequences, about 20% of them present only once. Sequences were obtained from PBMCs or a T cell subset sorted from them (not recorded which). All receptors come from an adult woman who had mild COVID-19 (a few samples of this study predate the infection). Cell type and time point are not known. Each CDR3 is given with its conserved first and last residue. The D gene is left open where the match is weak. Some rows have no size entry. The others give once, few or many, or a class for an expanded clone.

CDR3,length,size,V,D,J
CASSYPAGGPRETQYF,16,.,TRBV6-2/TRBV6-3,TRBD2,TRBJ2-5
CASIPEDADSYEQYF,15,few,TRBV2,.,TRBJ2-7
CAGHRGGKNIQYF,13,few,TRBV30,TRBD1,TRBJ2-4
CASSRSDRGGTEAFF,15,few,TRBV7-6,TRBD1,TRBJ1-1
CASSLGLAAGNEQFF,15,few,TRBV5-1,TRBD2,TRBJ2-1
CASSEALIGLGPEQFF,16,.,TRBV2,.,TRBJ2-1
CASSPRAGGKGEQFF,15,.,TRBV7-8,TRBD2,TRBJ2-1
CASSSLDSNNEQFF,14,.,TRBV7-9,.,TRBJ2-1
CASSPSRTHTEAFF,14,.,TRBV7-2,.,TRBJ1-1
CASSQDPWPGTESYEQYF,18,.,TRBV4-1,TRBD1,TRBJ2-7
CASREKWCGTVRTGYTF,17,.,TRBV6-4,TRBD1,TRBJ1-2
CASSEVGGQEQFF,13,.,TRBV2,TRBD1,TRBJ2-1
CASRWTSENTGELFF,15,many,TRBV6-6,TRBD2,TRBJ2-2
CASSRDRGGSPLHF,14,.,TRBV12-3/TRBV12-4,TRBD1,TRBJ1-6
CASSLRTGINTGELFF,16,few,TRBV5-5,TRBD1,TRBJ2-2
CASIAGGPLETQYF,14,few,TRBV12-3/TRBV12-4,TRBD2,TRBJ2-5
CASSLERLAPETQYF,15,few,TRBV5-1,TRBD2,TRBJ2-5
CASSEYPQGGYEQFF,15,.,TRBV25-1,TRBD1,TRBJ2-1
CASGLAGGETQYF,13,.,TRBV12-5,TRBD2,TRBJ2-5
CASSPGTGVFQETQYF,16,.,TRBV7-6,TRBD1,TRBJ2-5
CASSLAVSSTDTQYF,15,few,TRBV7-6,.,TRBJ2-3
CSVGRRLQETQYF,13,.,TRBV29-1,.,TRBJ2-5
CASSVGGADWDTQYF,15,.,TRBV9,.,TRBJ2-3
CASAGGGNQPQHF,13,.,TRBV12-3/TRBV12-4,TRBD1,TRBJ1-5
CASTNREGVNTEAFF,15,.,TRBV12-3/TRBV12-4,.,TRBJ1-1
CSARAREGQPQHF,13,.,TRBV20-1,.,TRBJ1-5
CASSSRQGAPNEQFF,15,.,TRBV18,TRBD1,TRBJ2-1
CASSLGTVLYGYTF,14,.,TRBV5-1,.,TRBJ1-2
CASRRAGVEQYF,12,.,TRBV12-3/TRBV12-4,TRBD2,TRBJ2-7
CAQRGIHYNEQFF,13,.,TRBV30,.,TRBJ2-1
CASQRTGSNEQYF,13,few,TRBV6-2/TRBV6-3,TRBD1,TRBJ2-7
CAWGGGSNQPQHF,13,few,TRBV30,.,TRBJ1-5
CASSLEPSGASGANVLTF,18,few,TRBV5-1,TRBD2,TRBJ2-6
CASCRQGASSYEQYF,15,.,TRBV2,TRBD1,TRBJ2-7
CATSDGRVGETQYF,14,.,TRBV24-1,TRBD2,TRBJ2-5
CASSQETGISPLHF,14,few,TRBV3-1,TRBD1,TRBJ1-6
CASSKGRGQVTYEQYF,16,few,TRBV21-1,.,TRBJ2-7
CSAIVDARYSNQPKHF,16,.,TRBV20-1,.,TRBJ1-5
CASSPATGAPLHF,13,once,TRBV12-3/TRBV12-4,TRBD1,TRBJ1-6
CASSFPSGTDTQYF,14,.,TRBV12-3/TRBV12-4,.,TRBJ2-3
CASSAGTGGYYGYTF,15,few,TRBV5-6,TRBD1,TRBJ1-2